The 26 T cell receptor beta chains below were found in one sample sequenced in a study of post-analysis software for immune sequencing data. Sequencing libraries made from TCR beta cDNA carried unique molecular identifiers. TCRdb re-called the PCR reads with MiXCR, one entry per CDR3 protein. This sample carries around 150,000 distinct CDR3 sequences, around 36% of them seen once, and the ten largest clones take about 26%. Source: blood, taken after autologous hematopoietic stem cell transplantation. These receptors were taken from a girl between 5 and 17 years old with multiple sclerosis.

The V call is TRBV7-8, the J call TRBJ2-1; 9 bases map to TRBD1. This CDR3 is built from 15 residues. Per the germline V gene, CDR1 is SGHVS and CDR2 is FQNEAQ. Trimming at V came to 5 bases and at J to 9 bases, leaving 11 bases not matched to a gene. For the CDR3, the DNA is TGTGCCAGCAGCCCTGGGACAGGGTCATTCGCTGAGCAGTTCTTC. Its translation is CASSPGTGSFAEQFF.

The chain combines TRBV6-1 with TRBJ1-2; 9 bases are a match to TRBD1. Germline CDR1 and CDR2: MNHNS and SASEGT. Trimming removed 8 bases from V and 4 bases from J; junction bases left unmatched: 8. The CDR3 covers 14 residues. The CDR3 spells CASENRGPVYGYTF. CDR3 nucleotides: TGTGCCAGCGAGAACAGGGGGCCGGTCTATGGCTACACCTTC.

V is TRBV2 and J is TRBJ2-1, with 16 nucleotides matching TRBD2. Germline values: CDR1 SNHLY, CDR2 FYNNEI. The CDR3 is 17 amino acids. J gave up 8 bases and V 6 bases, and 10 bases lay outside the gene matches. The CDR3 loop reads CASSRGGLAGGRDEQFF. The CDR3 DNA reads as TGTGCCAGCAGCCGCGGGGGACTAGCGGGAGGGAGGGATGAGCAGTTCTTC.

This clonotype appeared a few times. The chain uses TRBV29-1 and TRBJ1-4; tentative D call: TRBD1 (6 bases). Trimming removed 6 bases from V and 7 bases from J, with 18 bases in between. CDR1 and CDR2 from the germline V gene are SQVTM and ANQGSEA. The CDR3 runs to 14 residues. This chain's CDR3 is CSVLPGGSGEKLFF. The CDR3, as DNA: TGCAGCGTATTACCGGGGGGCTCGGGTGAAAAACTGTTTTTT.

This clonotype turned up a few times. This chain uses TRBV7-2 with TRBJ1-5; 8 nucleotides align to TRBD1. V lost 0 bases to trimming and J lost 6 bases; unmatched junction nucleotides: 10. There are 17 residues in the CDR3. CDR1 SGHTA and CDR2 FQGNSA come from the germline V gene. For the CDR3, the DNA is TGTGCCAGCAGCTTAGCGACAGGGGTTTTATCAGGTCAGCCCCAGCATTTT. This sequence encodes CASSLATGVLSGQPQHF.

V usage is TRBV28 and J usage is TRBJ2-1, with 9 bases that match TRBD2. Germline trimming cut 10 bases from V and 4 bases from J; bases unmatched to any gene: 11. This CDR3 region has 15 residues. From germline, CDR1 is MDHEN and CDR2 SYDVKM. The CDR3 DNA reads as TGTGCCACCGCACCCGAGACTAGCGGTTACAATGAGCAGTTCTTC. Its translation is CATAPETSGYNEQFF.

This chain connects TRBV29-1 to TRBJ2-5, with D perhaps given as TRBD1 or TRBD2 (5 bases each). V lost 6 bases to trimming and J lost 3 bases, with 17 bases between them. Per the germline V gene, CDR1 is SQVTM and CDR2 is ANQGSEA. The length of the CDR3 is 14 residues. CDR3 coding DNA: TGCAGCGTGAACCCGGGGCGTTCCGAAGAGACCCAGTACTTC. Its protein product is CSVNPGRSEETQYF.

V gene TRBV10-3 combines with J gene TRBJ2-7, with 9 bases matching TRBD2. Germline assignment: CDR1 ENHRY and CDR2 SYGVKD. CDR3 length: 15 residues. V lost 6 bases, J lost 3 bases, and 9 bases stayed unmatched. For the CDR3, the DNA is TGTGCCATCAGGGATAGCGGGAGAGGCGGCTACGAGCAGTACTTC. This sequence encodes CAIRDSGRGGYEQYF.

The V and J genes are TRBV20-1 and TRBJ2-4; possibly TRBD1 or TRBD2 for D (5 bases each). This CDR3 spans 17 amino acids. From germline, CDR1 is DFQATT and CDR2 SNEGSKA (reference sequence). V dropped 0 bases and J dropped 3 bases, with 18 bases sitting between them. The CDR3 DNA reads as TGCAGTGCTAGAGATGGGACCCCCCTGCCATACAAAAACATTCAGTACTTC. It codes for CSARDGTPLPYKNIQYF.

This clonotype was seen more than once but under ten times. The chain uses TRBV13 and TRBJ2-5; 9 bases line up with TRBD2. The end of the DNA fits TRBJ2-7 better, so the J call may be wrong. Germline assignment: CDR1 PRHDT and CDR2 FYEKMQ (reference sequence). The CDR3 spans 15 residues. The CDR3 DNA is TGTGCCAGCAGCGCCGCGCTAGCGGGATCGGGCGAGCAGTACTTC. It translates to CASSAALAGSGEQYF.

This clonotype was counted ten times or more. This sequence joins TRBV24-1 and TRBJ1-2; 8 bases are shared with TRBD1. In germline, CDR1 is KGHDR, CDR2 SFDVKD. The V and J ends lost 3 bases and 8 bases, in that order; junction bases with no gene match: 7. The CDR3 runs 14 residues. CDR3 sequence (DNA): TGTGCCACCAGTGATACGGACAGGGTCAACGGCTACACCTTC. It codes for CATSDTDRVNGYTF.

This clonotype was found many times. The chain is built from TRBV20-1 and TRBJ2-3; 11 bases align to TRBD1. The CDR3 spans 17 residues. After removal of 0 bases from V and 6 bases from J, the junction contained 11 bases not matched to a gene. Germline V lookup: CDR1 DFQATT, CDR2 SNEGSKA (reference sequence). CDR3 DNA: TGCAGTGCTAGAGATGGGGATGGACAGGGGGCGCGGGATACGCAGTATTTT. This sequence encodes CSARDGDGQGARDTQYF.

This clonotype has just a few counts. V gene TRBV20-1 combines with J gene TRBJ2-3; D is undetermined. Germline V gene data show CDR1 as DFQATT and CDR2 as SNEGSKA (reference sequence). The CDR3 runs 12 residues. The germline V and J ends were trimmed by 0 bases and 6 bases, with 7 bases remaining between them. CDR3 in DNA: TGCAGTGCTAGAGAGGTGTGGGATACGCAGTATTTT. Its translation: CSAREVWDTQYF.

This clonotype has at least ten counts. J is TRBJ2-1 and V is TRBV3-1; D is uncertain. Trimming left V 4 bases short and J 6 bases short, with 13 bases between. Germline V gives CDR1 LGHDT, CDR2 YNNKEL (reference sequence). The CDR3 loop spans 14 amino acids. CDR3 protein: CASSPHGDFNEQFF. CDR3 nucleotide sequence: TGTGCCAGCAGCCCCCATGGAGACTTCAATGAGCAGTTCTTC.

V usage is TRBV11-2 and J usage is TRBJ1-5, with 8 bases lining up with TRBD1. Losses at the gene ends were 5 bases for V and 6 bases for J; bases not matched to a gene: 9. CDR3 length equals 15 residues. Looked up from germline, CDR1 is SGHAT and CDR2 is FQNNGV. CDR3 sequence reads: CASSHGQGGGQPQHF. Here the CDR3 DNA reads TGTGCCAGCAGCCATGGACAGGGTGGAGGTCAGCCCCAGCATTTT. Combining the CDR3 with reference TRBV11-2 and TRBJ1-5 gives the whole variable domain EAGVAQSPRYKIIEKRQSVAFWCNPISGHATLYWYQQILGQGPKLLIQFQNNGVVDDSQLPKDRFSAERLKGVDSTLKIQPAKLEDSAVYLCASSHGQGGGQPQHFGDGTRLSIL.

This clonotype was counted once. The chain has TRBV19 and TRBJ2-7, with TRBD2 matching over 15 bases. The closer fit of TRBJ2-5 to the DNA end suggests the J call may be wrong. The CDR3 is made up of 18 amino acids. Germline V lookup: CDR1 LNHDA, CDR2 SQIVND (reference sequence). In DNA, the CDR3 is TGTGCCAGTAGTGTCACGGGACTAGCGGGGGGTGGACAAGAGACCCAGTACTTC. Translation: CASSVTGLAGGGQETQYF.

A few counts support this clonotype. The chain links TRBV2 to TRBJ1-2, with a tentative D call TRBD1 (5 bases). Trimming took off 5 bases at V and 7 bases at J, with 26 bases between the two ends. This CDR3 contains 17 residues. Germline V gene lookup returns CDR1 SNHLY and CDR2 FYNNEI. This CDR3 is CASSNRELKLGDAGYTF. Written as DNA, the CDR3 is TGTGCCAGCAGTAATAGGGAATTGAAGTTGGGGGATGCTGGCTACACCTTC.

This chain joins TRBV10-1 and TRBJ2-5, with D perhaps TRBD1 (6 bases). From germline, CDR1 is WNHNN and CDR2 SYGVQD (reference sequence). This CDR3 has 15 amino acids. Trimming cost V 3 bases and J 1 base, with 12 bases left between them. CDR3 sequence reads: CASSEGQGIQETQYF. The CDR3 DNA reads as TGCGCCAGCAGTGAAGGGCAGGGGATCCAAGAGACCCAGTACTTC.

This sequence joins TRBV29-1 and TRBJ2-3; 8 bases fit TRBD2. The germline CDR1 and CDR2 sequences are SQVTM and ANQGSEA. This CDR3 has 14 amino acids. The J segment lost 6 bases and the V segment lost 4 bases, leaving 9 bases of the junction unmatched. CDR3 sequence (DNA): TGCAGCGTTGGGTTACGGCGGGAGGTGGATACGCAGTATTTT. It translates to CSVGLRREVDTQYF.

Only a few counts were recorded for this clonotype. The CDR3 spells CASSRLAGPRYRETQYF. The CDR3 region has the DNA TGTGCCAGCAGCCGACTAGCGGGACCCAGATATCGAGAGACCCAGTACTTC. V usage is TRBV7-9 and J usage is TRBJ2-5; TRBD2 aligns across 11 bases. In germline, CDR1 is SEHNR, CDR2 FQNEAQ (reference sequence). Unmatched junction bases numbered 12, after V lost 5 bases and J lost 4 bases. The CDR3 extends over 17 amino acids. Full variable domain (remainder filled in from reference TRBV7-9 and TRBJ2-5): DTGVSQNPRHKITKRGQNVTFRCDPISEHNRLYWYRQTLGQGPEFLTYFQNEAQLEKSRLLSDRFSAERPKGSFSTLEIQRTEQGDSAMYLCASSRLAGPRYRETQYFGPGTRLLVL.

As for this clonotype: A much larger clone differs by one base, so this may be a read error. This chain joins TRBV7-3 and TRBJ2-1; D is ambiguous. Trimming took 4 bases from V and 9 from J, leaving 16 bases between them. The CDR3 covers 14 residues. Germline CDR1 reads SGHTA; CDR2 reads FQGTGA. The CDR3: CASSWNPLGAEQFF. The CDR3 DNA reads as TGTGCCAGCAGCTGGAATCCCCTAGGTGCTGAGCAGTTCTTC.

Details on this clonotype: Possible read error: a much larger clone is one base away. The CDR3 nucleotides are TGTGTTAGCAGCGCCGGACTAGCGGGACTCCAAGAGACCCAGTACTTC. Encoded protein: CVSSAGLAGLQETQYF. This chain connects TRBV7-7 to TRBJ2-5; 12 bases fit TRBD2. The CDR3 is made up of 16 amino acids. Germline V gives CDR1 SSHAT, CDR2 FNYEAQ (reference sequence).

The genes are TRBV20-1 and TRBJ2-7; TRBD1 is a possible D gene (6 bases). The V end lost 2 bases, the J end lost 0 bases, and 11 bases lay between the germline ends. This CDR3 contains 14 residues. Germline V gene lookup returns CDR1 DFQATT and CDR2 SNEGSKA (reference sequence). CDR3 DNA sequence: TGCAGTGCTAGAAATACAGGGAGCTCCTACGAGCAGTACTTC. Protein product: CSARNTGSSYEQYF.

This sequence joins TRBV6-6 and TRBJ2-7; possibly TRBD2 for D (5 bases). The ends were cut back, 6 bases at V and 2 bases at J, with 14 bases in the middle. Germline loops: CDR1 MNHNY, CDR2 SVGAGI (reference sequence). The CDR3 has 14 amino acids. The CDR3: CASSWTSGPYEQYF. As DNA, the CDR3 is TGTGCCAGCAGCTGGACCAGCGGTCCCTACGAGCAGTACTTC.

This clonotype was recorded a few times. This chain connects TRBV20-1 to TRBJ2-7; D possibly corresponds to TRBD1 (6 bases). The CDR3 loop spans 13 amino acids. Germline V gene lookup returns CDR1 DFQATT and CDR2 SNEGSKA (reference sequence). V was clipped by 1 base and J by 2 bases, with 9 bases between them. The DNA for the CDR3 is TGCAGTGCTAGAGGGGACACCGCCTACGAGCAGTACTTC. Protein: CSARGDTAYEQYF.

V is TRBV6-2 or TRBV6-3 and J is TRBJ2-7; D is perhaps TRBD1 (5 bases). The V gene lost 8 bases and the J gene lost 3 bases, with 14 bases spanning the gap. There are 13 residues in the CDR3. Germline V gene sequence: CDR1 MNHEY, CDR2 SVGEGT. This chain's CDR3 is CASHRTTNYEQYF. Written as DNA, the CDR3 is TGTGCCAGCCACCGGACAACAAACTACGAGCAGTACTTC.